This T cell receptor beta chain is drawn from a study of T cell changes during pregnancy in multiple sclerosis. The repertoire was sequenced with immunoSEQ multiplex PCR; TCRdb's copy has only in-frame clones and lacks some. The sample carries over 45,000 clones, nearly 95% recorded once. This CDR3 comprises 14 residues. After removal of 4 bases from V and 4 bases from J, the junction contained 1 base not matched to a gene. The germline CDR1 and CDR2 sequences are KGHSH and LQKENI. This sample comprised CD8+ T cells from peripheral blood mononuclear cells, obtained in the third trimester of pregnancy. The source of this sequence is a female donor with multiple sclerosis, enrolled in a pregnancy study. This rearrangement joins TRBV18 to TRBJ2-2; 9 bases are shared with TRBD1. CDR3 residues: CASSLDRGTGELFF. DNA for the CDR3: TGTGCCAGCTCACTGGACAGGGGCACCGGGGAGCTGTTTTTT.